The TCR beta chain under discussion was sequenced for a study of shared T cell receptors in the human thymus (dated by TCRdb to the early 2020s). With respect to the entire study: The study examined how self-reactive, shared T-cell receptor alpha chains are generated in the human thymus.

This clone was seen once. What antigen it recognizes has not been identified. Qualities for individual bases were not recorded, and no much larger clone is one base off. Library creation used the immunoSEQ multiplex PCR assay. Imported from immuneACCESS, the table was reduced by TCRdb to in-frame sequences with V and J called. These copies leave out some clones; in studies compared against another copy, an unresolved V gene accounts for under half, and the cause of the remainder is not known. The sample table holds 700,000 to 750,000 clones, of which over 75% were seen once. In total, the top ten clones hold approximately 0.01% of the sample. CDR1 is given as SGDLS and CDR2 as YYNGEE, both from the germline V gene. V is shortened by 0 bases, J by 0 bases, and the region joining them spans 10 bases. The CDR3, from cysteine to phenylalanine, totals 16 residues. Only CDR3 DNA is held: 48 bases, read in frame from base 1.

This sample also belongs to another study, concerning human thymus T cells. The other study reports the following: Immunologically healthy infants undergoing open corrective cardiac surgery for congenital heart defects in Finland were used as donors. Thymus tissue was collected as surgical resects that were removed during corrective cardiac surgery. Both the thymic and the peripheral blood repertoires appeared to show biased V and J gene segment usage. The related research reported highly overlapping thymic TCR repertoires among unrelated individuals. TCR alpha and beta repertoires from seven to nine infant thymus samples and a few related peripheral blood samples were characterized in the study. The cohort included several male and two female infants, with donor ages spanning 7 to 244 days. After being mechanically released from the tissue, thymocytes were kept at -70 degrees C in pellets of about 8.5-34 million cells. A QIAsymphony instrument was used to extract genomic DNA from the frozen cell pellets. The immunoSEQ multiplex PCR assay was used to amplify the TCRB and TCRAD loci from a standardized quantity of quality-controlled genomic DNA. The V(D)J region was spanned by amplicons of a length sufficient to cover the CDR3 and to identify V and J genes. Through the commercial immunoSEQ service, the amplicons were sequenced on an Illumina platform. Primer bias and sequencing errors were corrected using previously described methods, and TCRAD and TCRB definitions followed the IMGT database. The repertoires were analysed using immunoSEQ Analyzer 3.0 and VDJTools for basic statistics, V/J segment usage, diversity estimates, rarefaction and pairwise overlap. To estimate diversity, the Chao1, ChaoE, Efron-Thisted, Shannon and inverse Simpson indices were applied, and diversity was also estimated on datasets down-sampled to the smallest sample. Repertoire overlap used strict matching of CDR3 nucleotide sequence, V gene and J gene, with Jaccard-based multidimensional scaling clustering. On average, thymus samples gave 800,000 or so unique TCRB clonotypes, whereas blood samples gave roughly 80,000.

This receptor was identified in a girl less than two years old with a congenital heart defect. Donor details come from another sample of the same person, matched by shared clones. Recombination linked TRBV9 to TRBJ1-3; the D gene is not confidently resolved. Specimen: thymocytes. The nucleotide sequence reads as follows: TGTGCCAGCAGCGTAGCGGGTTTAGACTCTGGAAACACCATATATTTT. The translation is CASSVAGLDSGNTIYF.